This is a list of T cell receptor beta chains from one sample in a study of shared clonotypes between healthy human individuals. Generated by immunoSEQ multiplex PCR, the TCRdb table keeps only in-frame clones and is missing some. The table shows roughly 1,800,000 clones, with roughly 94% occurring only once. Sequences were obtained from naive CD8+ T cells sorted from blood. The source of these receptors is a man aged 18 to 29 in good health. Each CDR3 is given with its conserved first and last residue. A D gene is named only where the DNA matches it firmly. The listing skips clone size in some rows; elsewhere it reads once, few, many or a size class.

clone_size j_call v_call d_call cdr3_nt cdr3_aa
- TRBJ2-7 TRBV2 - TGTGCCAGCAGTGAAGCGGGGGCCTCTATGGGATTC CASSEAGASMGF
once TRBJ1-2 TRBV27 TRBD1 TGTGCCAGCAGTTTGGGAGGGGGCGCGGGCTACACCTTC CASSLGGGAGYTF
- TRBJ1-5 TRBV5-1 TRBD1 TGCGCCAGCAGCTTGGGGACAGGGGGCGCCTATCAGCCCCAGCATTTT CASSLGTGGAYQPQHF
- TRBJ2-3 TRBV4-2 TRBD2 TGTGCCAGCAGCCGAGCGGGGAACACAGATACGCAGTATTTT CASSRAGNTDTQYF
- TRBJ1-5 TRBV28 - TGTGCCAGCATCGACATTAGCAATCAGCCCCAGCATTTT CASIDISNQPQHF
- TRBJ2-1 TRBV19 TRBD2 TGTGCCAGTAGTATCTGGGGACTAGCGGGGTACAATGAGCAGTTCTTC CASSIWGLAGYNEQFF
- TRBJ1-1 TRBV5-5 - TGTGCCAGCAGCCTCGAAGGCAGGGTAAACACTGAAGCTTTCTTT CASSLEGRVNTEAFF
- TRBJ2-5 TRBV7-8 - TGTGCCAGCAGGTCGTTGTGGTGGGGCCAAGAGACCCAGTACTTC CASRSLWWGQETQYF
- TRBJ1-2 TRBV13 TRBD1 TGTGCCAGCAGCTTATTCGCTGACAGGGGAGAAGAGGCTAACTATGGCTACACCTTC CASSLFADRGEEANYGYTF
once TRBJ2-2 TRBV6-5 TRBD2 TGTGCCAGCAGTTACGGGACTAGCATAACCGGGGAGCTGTTTTTT CASSYGTSITGELFF
once TRBJ1-1 TRBV7-2 TRBD1 TGTGCCAGCAGCTGGACAGGAGGAAACACTGAAGCTTTCTTT CASSWTGGNTEAFF
few TRBJ1-5 TRBV28 - TGTGCCAGCAGCATGGACGGGAATAGCAATCAGCCCCAGCATTTT CASSMDGNSNQPQHF
- TRBJ2-7 TRBV7-2 TRBD1 TGTGCCAGCAGCTTAGAGGGGGGGACAGGGATCCGGAGCTCCTACGAGCAGTACTTC CASSLEGGTGIRSSYEQYF